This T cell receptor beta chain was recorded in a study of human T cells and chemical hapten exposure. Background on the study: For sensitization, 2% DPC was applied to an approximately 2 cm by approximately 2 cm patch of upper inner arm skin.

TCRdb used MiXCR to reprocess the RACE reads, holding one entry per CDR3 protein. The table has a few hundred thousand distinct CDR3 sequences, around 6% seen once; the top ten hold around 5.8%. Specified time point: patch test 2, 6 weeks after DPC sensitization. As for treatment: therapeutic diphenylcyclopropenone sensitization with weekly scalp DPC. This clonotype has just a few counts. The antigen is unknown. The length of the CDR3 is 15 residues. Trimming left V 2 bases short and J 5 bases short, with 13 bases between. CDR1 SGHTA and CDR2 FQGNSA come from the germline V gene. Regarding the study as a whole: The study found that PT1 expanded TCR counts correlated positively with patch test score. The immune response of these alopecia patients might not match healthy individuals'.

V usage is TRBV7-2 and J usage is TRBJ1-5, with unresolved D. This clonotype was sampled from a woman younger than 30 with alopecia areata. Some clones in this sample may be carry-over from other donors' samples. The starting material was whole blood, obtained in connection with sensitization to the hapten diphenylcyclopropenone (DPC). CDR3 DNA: TGTGCCAGCAGCTTATTTCAAGGGTCTGATCAGCCCCAGCATTTT. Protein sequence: CASSLFQGSDQPQHF.